This T cell receptor (beta chain) appears in the sequencing data of a study of T-cell reconstitution after alpha-beta-depleted transplantation in children. Preparation of the TCRbeta library was carried out with unique molecular identifiers. TCRdb recomputed calls from the PCR reads with MiXCR, one row per CDR3 protein. The sample consists of hundreds of thousands of distinct CDR3 sequences, approximately 17% of them appearing once. This clonotype turned up a few times. Germline V gene lookup returns CDR1 SGHRS and CDR2 YFSETQ. The CDR3 extends over 20 amino acids. After removal of 0 bases from V and 2 bases from J, the junction contained 17 bases not matched to a gene.

This specimen consisted of PBMCs from the stem cell graft donor, obtained from the stem cell graft. The chain joins TRBV5-1 to TRBJ2-1; 7 bases are shared with TRBD1. The receptor was isolated from a human donor who donated a stem cell graft to a child with acute myeloid leukemia. In nucleotides, the CDR3 is TGCGCCAGCAGCTTGGTGGGACCATGGACACAGGGGCTCCCCTACAATGAGCAGTTCTTC. It yields the protein CASSLVGPWTQGLPYNEQFF.